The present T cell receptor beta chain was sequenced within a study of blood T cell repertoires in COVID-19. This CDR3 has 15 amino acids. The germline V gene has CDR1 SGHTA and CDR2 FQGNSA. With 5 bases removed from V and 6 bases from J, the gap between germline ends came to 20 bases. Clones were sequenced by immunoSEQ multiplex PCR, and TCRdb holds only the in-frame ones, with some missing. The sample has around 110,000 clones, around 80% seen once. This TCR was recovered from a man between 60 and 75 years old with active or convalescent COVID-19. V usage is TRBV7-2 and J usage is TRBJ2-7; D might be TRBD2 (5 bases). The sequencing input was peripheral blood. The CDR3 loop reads CASSPEGTSRSEQYF. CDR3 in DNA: TGTGCCAGCAGCCCAGAAGGAACTAGTCGGAGCGAGCAGTACTTC.